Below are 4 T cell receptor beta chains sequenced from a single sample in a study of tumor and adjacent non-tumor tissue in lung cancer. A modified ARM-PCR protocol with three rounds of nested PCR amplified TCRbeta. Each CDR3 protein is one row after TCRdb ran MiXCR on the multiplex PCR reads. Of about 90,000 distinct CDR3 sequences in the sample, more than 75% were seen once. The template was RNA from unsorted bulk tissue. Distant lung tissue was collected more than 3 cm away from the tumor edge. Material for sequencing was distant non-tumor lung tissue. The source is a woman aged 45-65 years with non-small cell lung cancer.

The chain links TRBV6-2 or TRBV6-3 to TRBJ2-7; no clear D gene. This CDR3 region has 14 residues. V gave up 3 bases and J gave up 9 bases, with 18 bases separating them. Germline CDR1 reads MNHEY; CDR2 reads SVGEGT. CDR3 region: CASSYEKATSVQYF. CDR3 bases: TGTGCCAGCAGTTATGAGAAGGCGACCTCTGTGCAGTACTTC.

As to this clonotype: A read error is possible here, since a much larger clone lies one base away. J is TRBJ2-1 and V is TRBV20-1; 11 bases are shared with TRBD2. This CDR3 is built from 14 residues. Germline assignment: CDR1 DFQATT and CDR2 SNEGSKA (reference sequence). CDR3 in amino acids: CSAAGLADYNKQFF. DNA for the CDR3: TGCAGTGCTGCGGGACTAGCGGACTACAATAAGCAGTTCTTC.

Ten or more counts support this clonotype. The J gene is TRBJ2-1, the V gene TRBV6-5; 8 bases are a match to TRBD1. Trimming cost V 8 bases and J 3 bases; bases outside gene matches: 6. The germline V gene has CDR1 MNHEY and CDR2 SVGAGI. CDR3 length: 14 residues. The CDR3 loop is CASAGGNSYNEQFF. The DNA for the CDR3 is TGTGCCAGCGCAGGGGGCAACAGCTACAATGAGCAGTTCTTC.

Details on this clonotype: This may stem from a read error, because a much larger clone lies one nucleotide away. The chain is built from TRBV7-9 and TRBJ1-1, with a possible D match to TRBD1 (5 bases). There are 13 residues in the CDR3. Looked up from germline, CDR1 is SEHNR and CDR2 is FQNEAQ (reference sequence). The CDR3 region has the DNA TGTGCCAGCAGCCTCAGGGCTGACGGTGAAGCTGTCTTT. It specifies CASSLRADGEAVF.